A single sample gave rise to the 17 T cell receptor beta chains below, sequenced in a study of blood T cell repertoires in COVID-19. The repertoire was sequenced with immunoSEQ multiplex PCR; TCRdb's copy has only in-frame clones and lacks some. The sample lists 150,000 or so clones; about 85% were seen once. Sequencing input: peripheral blood. These receptors all come from a man aged 55 to 70 who had recovered from COVID-19.

This chain links TRBV7-2 with TRBJ1-6; 7 bases are a match to TRBD1. The CDR3 is 16 amino acids. Germline CDR1 and CDR2: SGHTA and FQGNSA. V lost 5 bases and J lost 5; bases outside the gene matches: 9. The CDR3 DNA reads as TGTGCCAGCAGCCCAAGCCGGGGACAGAATAATTCACCCCTCCACTTT. This sequence encodes CASSPSRGQNNSPLHF.

This chain links TRBV6-6 with TRBJ1-6; D uncertain. The CDR3 sequence is 16 residues long. V was trimmed by 10 bases and J by 7 bases, leaving 23 bases between them. CDR1 is MNHNY, CDR2 SVGAGI, per germline (reference sequence). This CDR3 reads CATGSPTWVGNSPLHF. The DNA of the CDR3 is TGTGCCACCGGGAGTCCAACTTGGGTGGGCAATTCACCCCTCCACTTT.

V usage is TRBV27 and J usage is TRBJ1-1; 8 nucleotides match TRBD1. The J segment lost 4 bases and the V segment lost 5 bases, leaving 9 bases of the junction unmatched. The CDR3 length is 15 residues. Germline assignment: CDR1 MNHEY and CDR2 SMNVEV (reference sequence). The CDR3 reads CASSGLQGGSTEAFF. CDR3 nucleotides: TGTGCCAGCAGTGGACTACAGGGGGGATCCACTGAAGCTTTCTTT.

Concerning this clone: One junction end does not reproduce the germline sequence, and a read error may be involved. The genes are TRBV5-6 and TRBJ1-1; the D gene is possibly TRBD1 (6 bases). The CDR3 is 14 residues long. Germline-derived CDR1 and CDR2 are SGHDT and YYEEEE. In DNA, the CDR3 is TGTGCCAGCACCTTGCTACAGGGTGTCGCTGAAGCTTTCTTT. This sequence encodes CASTLLQGVAEAFF.

The rearrangement uses TRBV18 and TRBJ2-5; 7 positions match TRBD1. Trimming at V came to 3 bases and at J to 4 bases, leaving 11 bases not matched to a gene. The CDR3 loop spans 16 amino acids. Germline V gene sequence: CDR1 KGHSH, CDR2 LQKENI. CDR3: CASSPVRDSRVETQYF. CDR3 nucleotide sequence: TGTGCCAGCTCACCGGTCCGGGACAGCCGGGTAGAGACCCAGTACTTC.

The rearrangement joins TRBV19 to TRBJ1-5, with D possibly matching TRBD1 (5 bases). Germline lookup yields CDR1 LNHDA and CDR2 SQIVND (reference sequence). V lost 5 bases and J 1 base, leaving 9 bases between the germline ends. CDR3 length: 14 amino acids. CDR3 sequence: CASSAGLSNQPQHF. DNA of the CDR3: TGTGCCAGTAGTGCAGGGCTGAGCAATCAGCCCCAGCATTTT. The entire variable domain, with the rest obtained from reference TRBV19 and TRBJ1-5, is as follows: DGGITQSPKYLFRKEGQNVTLSCEQNLNHDAMYWYRQDPGQGLRLIYYSQIVNDFQKGDIAEGYSVSREKKESFPLTVTSAQKNPTAFYLCASSAGLSNQPQHFGDGTRLSIL.

The chain recombines TRBV27 with TRBJ2-1; D may be TRBD2 (6 bases). Germline V gene data show CDR1 as MNHEY and CDR2 as SMNVEV (reference sequence). The CDR3 extends over 14 amino acids. V gave up 0 bases and J gave up 13 bases, with 16 bases separating them. In DNA, the CDR3 is TGTGCCAGCAGTTTATCGCGGGGCGACGAAAGACAGTTCTTC. Translation: CASSLSRGDERQFF.

The rearrangement uses TRBV2 and TRBJ1-2; 8 bases agree with TRBD1. The CDR3 is 14 residues long. Per germline, CDR1 SNHLY and CDR2 FYNNEI. Trimming removed 6 bases from V and 2 bases from J; junction bases left unmatched: 5. The CDR3 sequence: CASRPRQGNYGYTF. The CDR3 nucleotides read TGTGCCAGCAGGCCGCGACAGGGGAACTATGGCTACACCTTC.

This clone was seen a single time. The rearrangement uses TRBV7-9 and TRBJ1-1, with 7 positions matching TRBD1. V shed 5 bases, J shed 2 bases, and the junction held 2 bases outside the gene matches. Germline V lookup: CDR1 SEHNR, CDR2 FQNEAQ (reference sequence). The CDR3 covers 13 residues. The CDR3 DNA sequence: TGTGCCAGCAGCCGGACAGGAAACACTGAAGCTTTCTTT. Its protein is CASSRTGNTEAFF. The variable domain in full, with the rest retrieved from reference TRBV7-9 and TRBJ1-1, is DTGVSQNPRHKITKRGQNVTFRCDPISEHNRLYWYRQTLGQGPEFLTYFQNEAQLEKSRLLSDRFSAERPKGSFSTLEIQRTEQGDSAMYLCASSRTGNTEAFFGQGTRLTVV.

The J gene is TRBJ1-2, the V gene TRBV3-1 (or the pseudogene TRBV3-2); 7 bases align to TRBD1. CDR3 size: 14 residues. The V gene end was trimmed by 2 bases and the J gene end by 5 bases; junction bases not matched to a gene: 5. The germline gives CDR1 LGHDT, CDR2 YNNKEL (reference sequence). CDR3 loop: CASSQMTGMYGYTF. CDR3 DNA sequence: TGTGCCAGCAGCCAAATGACAGGGATGTATGGCTACACCTTC.

The chain employs TRBV15 and TRBJ1-5; the D is unclear. Germline assignment: CDR1 LNHNV and CDR2 YYDKDF (reference sequence). This CDR3 comprises 14 residues. The germline V and J ends were trimmed by 1 base and 0 bases, with 4 bases remaining between them. Here the CDR3 DNA reads TGTGCCACCAGCAGAGTAAATAGCAATCAGCCCCAGCATTTT. It encodes CATSRVNSNQPQHF. Looking up the rest from reference TRBV15 and TRBJ1-5 gives the full variable domain: DAMVIQNPRYQVTQFGKPVTLSCSQTLNHNVMYWYQQKSSQAPKLLFHYYDKDFNNEADTPDNFQSRRPNTSFCFLDIRSPGLGDTAMYLCATSRVNSNQPQHFGDGTRLSIL.

The chain links TRBV19 to TRBJ1-2, with 9 bases fitting TRBD1. After removal of 3 bases from V and 7 bases from J, the junction contained 3 bases not matched to a gene. The germline V gene has CDR1 LNHDA and CDR2 SQIVND (reference sequence). CDR3 length: 13 amino acids. DNA for the CDR3: TGTGCCAGTAGTATTTTGACAGGGGGTGGCTACACCTTC. Protein product: CASSILTGGGYTF.

This clone was observed a few times. The chain employs TRBV21-1 and TRBJ1-1. TRBV21-1 is labeled a pseudogene. The CDR3 has 12 amino acids. The CDR3 region has the DNA TGTGCCAGCAGGCGGAGGGACACTGAAGCTTTCTTT. It codes for CASRRRDTEAFF.

V usage is TRBV7-2 and J usage is TRBJ1-6; D is unresolved. CDR1 and CDR2 from the germline V gene are SGHTA and FQGNSA. The CDR3 contains 14 residues. With 5 bases removed from V and 0 bases from J, the gap between germline ends came to 5 bases. DNA for the CDR3: TGTGCCAGCAGCCGGAGCTCCTATAATTCACCCCTCCACTTT. Translated: CASSRSSYNSPLHF. Looking up the rest from reference TRBV7-2 and TRBJ1-6 gives the full variable domain: GAGVSQSPSNKVTEKGKDVELRCDPISGHTALYWYRQSLGQGLEFLIYFQGNSAPDKSGLPSDRFSAERTGGSVSTLTIQRTQQEDSAVYLCASSRSSYNSPLHFGNGTRLTVT.

This clone was picked up one time. The V gene is TRBV5-1, the J gene TRBJ2-6, with D tentatively TRBD2 (5 bases). This CDR3 is 16 amino acids long. V was trimmed by 2 bases and J by 2 bases, leaving 11 bases between them. Per the germline V gene, CDR1 is SGHRS and CDR2 is YFSETQ. The CDR3 DNA is TGCGCCAGCAGCTTCGGTCGGGAACCTGGGGCCAACGTCCTGACTTTC. Translation gives CASSFGREPGANVLTF.

This sequence joins TRBV18 and TRBJ1-2, with TRBD1 as a possible D gene (5 bases). V dropped 0 bases and J dropped 7 bases, with 24 bases sitting between them. The CDR3 extends over 18 amino acids. CDR1 is KGHSH and CDR2 is LQKENI in the germline V gene. The CDR3 nucleotides are TGTGCCAGCTCACCACCGGGACTCCTAGGGACCGCAAGTCGTGGCTACACCTTC. Amino acid sequence: CASSPPGLLGTASRGYTF.

V gene TRBV9 combines with J gene TRBJ2-4; TRBD1 aligns across 7 bases. The V gene's germline CDR1 is SGDLS and CDR2 YYNGEE. This CDR3 has 13 residues. With V trimmed by 0 bases and J by 6 bases, 0 bases remained unmatched. Here the CDR3 reads CASSVGQGNIQYF. The DNA for the CDR3 is TGTGCCAGCAGCGTAGGACAGGGAAACATTCAGTACTTC.